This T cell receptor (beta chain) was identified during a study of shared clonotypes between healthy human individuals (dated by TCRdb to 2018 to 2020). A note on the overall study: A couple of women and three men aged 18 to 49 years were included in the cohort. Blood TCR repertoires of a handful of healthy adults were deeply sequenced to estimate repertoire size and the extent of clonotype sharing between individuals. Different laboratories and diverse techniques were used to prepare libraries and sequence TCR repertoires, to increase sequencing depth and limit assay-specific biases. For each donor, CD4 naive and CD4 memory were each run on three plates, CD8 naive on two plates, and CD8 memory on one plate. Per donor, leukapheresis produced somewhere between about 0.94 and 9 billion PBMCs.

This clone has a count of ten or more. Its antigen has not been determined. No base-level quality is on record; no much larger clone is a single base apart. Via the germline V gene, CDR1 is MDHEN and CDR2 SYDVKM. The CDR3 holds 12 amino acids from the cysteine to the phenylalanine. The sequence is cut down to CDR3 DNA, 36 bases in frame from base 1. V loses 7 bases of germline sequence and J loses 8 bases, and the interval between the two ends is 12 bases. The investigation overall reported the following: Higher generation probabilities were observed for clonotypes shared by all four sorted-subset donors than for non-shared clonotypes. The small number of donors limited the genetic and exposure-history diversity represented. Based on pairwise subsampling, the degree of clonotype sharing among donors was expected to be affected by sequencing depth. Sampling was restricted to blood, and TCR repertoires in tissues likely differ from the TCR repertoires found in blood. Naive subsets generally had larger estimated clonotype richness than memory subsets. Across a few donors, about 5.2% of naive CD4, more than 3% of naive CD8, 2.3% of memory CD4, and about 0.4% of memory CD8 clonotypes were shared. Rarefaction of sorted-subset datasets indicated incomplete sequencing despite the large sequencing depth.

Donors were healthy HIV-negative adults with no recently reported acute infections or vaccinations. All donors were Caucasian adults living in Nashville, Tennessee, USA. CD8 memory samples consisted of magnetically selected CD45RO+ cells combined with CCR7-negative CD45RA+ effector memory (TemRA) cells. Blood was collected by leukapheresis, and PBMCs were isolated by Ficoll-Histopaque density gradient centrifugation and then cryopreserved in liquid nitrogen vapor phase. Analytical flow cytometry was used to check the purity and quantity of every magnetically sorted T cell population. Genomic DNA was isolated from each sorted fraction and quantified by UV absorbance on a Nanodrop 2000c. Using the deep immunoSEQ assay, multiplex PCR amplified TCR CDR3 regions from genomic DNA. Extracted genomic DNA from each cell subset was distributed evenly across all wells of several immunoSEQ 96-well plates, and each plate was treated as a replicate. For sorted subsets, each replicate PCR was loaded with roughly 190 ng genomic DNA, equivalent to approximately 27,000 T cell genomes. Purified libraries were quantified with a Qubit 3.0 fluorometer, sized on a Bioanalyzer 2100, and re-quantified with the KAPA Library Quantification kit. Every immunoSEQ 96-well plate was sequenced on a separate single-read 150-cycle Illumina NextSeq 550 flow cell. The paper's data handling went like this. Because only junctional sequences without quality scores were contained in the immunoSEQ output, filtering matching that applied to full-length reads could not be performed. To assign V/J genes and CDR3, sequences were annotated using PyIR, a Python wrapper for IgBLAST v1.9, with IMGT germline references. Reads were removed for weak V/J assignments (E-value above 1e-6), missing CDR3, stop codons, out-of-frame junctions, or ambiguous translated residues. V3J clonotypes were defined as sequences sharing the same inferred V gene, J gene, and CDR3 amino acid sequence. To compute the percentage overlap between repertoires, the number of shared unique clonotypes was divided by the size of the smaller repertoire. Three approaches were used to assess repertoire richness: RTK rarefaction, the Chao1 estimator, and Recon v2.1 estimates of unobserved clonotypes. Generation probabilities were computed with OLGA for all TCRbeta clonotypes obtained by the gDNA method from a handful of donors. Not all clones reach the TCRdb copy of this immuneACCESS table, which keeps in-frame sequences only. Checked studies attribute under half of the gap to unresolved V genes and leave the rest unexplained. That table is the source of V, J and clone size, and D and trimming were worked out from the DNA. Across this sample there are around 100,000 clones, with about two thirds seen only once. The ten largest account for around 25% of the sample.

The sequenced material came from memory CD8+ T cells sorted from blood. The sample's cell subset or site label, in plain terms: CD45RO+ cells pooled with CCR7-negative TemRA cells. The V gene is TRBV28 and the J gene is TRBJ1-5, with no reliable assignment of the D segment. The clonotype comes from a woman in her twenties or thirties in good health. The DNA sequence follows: TGTGCCAGCACCCCGGAGAGGGAGCCCCAGCATTTT. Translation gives CASTPEREPQHF.